The 23 T cell receptor beta chains presented below share a single source sample, sequenced in a study of Graves' ophthalmopathy and Graves' hyperthyroidism. As the template, RNA transcripts were used to amplify TCR beta CDR3 regions. HTBI primers were used in a first-round RT-PCR, which preceded a second-round multiplex PCR. From the multiplex PCR reads, TCRdb called clonotypes with MiXCR, one entry per CDR3 protein. Here the sample spans roughly 600,000 distinct CDR3 sequences, under 40% being singletons. Sequences were obtained from peripheral blood or thyroid tissue (not recorded which). Every receptor here comes from an adult man with Graves' hyperthyroidism.

This rearrangement joins TRBV9 to TRBJ1-2; the D gene is possibly TRBD1 (6 bases). Per the germline V gene, CDR1 is SGDLS and CDR2 is YYNGEE. This CDR3 has 15 amino acids. The V gene lost 7 bases and the J gene lost 4 bases, with 20 bases spanning the gap. The CDR3 DNA reads TGTGCCAGCTCACCGCCTTCCCAGGGGATCTATGGCTACACCTTC. Translation gives CASSPPSQGIYGYTF. The whole variable domain, filled in from reference TRBV9 and TRBJ1-2, reads DSGVTQTPKHLITATGQRVTLRCSPRSGDLSVYWYQQSLDQGLQFLIQYYNGEERAKGNILERFSAQQFPDLHSELNLSSLELGDSALYFCASSPPSQGIYGYTFGSGTRLTVV.

The table lists this clonotype with a few counts. The gene calls are TRBV9 and TRBJ2-7, with 9 bases lining up with TRBD1. With 4 bases clipped from V and 0 bases from J, the junction kept 11 bases outside the gene matches. The germline gives CDR1 SGDLS, CDR2 YYNGEE. This CDR3 is 17 amino acids long. The chain's CDR3 is CASSNTGQGSGSYEQYF. The DNA of the CDR3 is TGTGCCAGCAGCAATACGGGACAGGGAAGCGGCTCCTACGAGCAGTACTTC.

The gene calls are TRBV29-1 and TRBJ1-2; D not resolved. V lost 1 base to trimming and J lost 8 bases, with 8 bases between them. The CDR3 is 11 residues long. Germline V lookup: CDR1 SQVTM, CDR2 ANQGSEA. The CDR3 DNA reads TGCAGCGTTGAAGGTCAGAAAGGCTACACCTTC. This translates into CSVEGQKGYTF.

This clonotype was found many times. This rearrangement joins TRBV29-1 to TRBJ2-5; 9 nucleotides align to TRBD1. V shed 1 base and J 2 bases; nucleotides not matched to a gene: 5. CDR1 is SQVTM, CDR2 ANQGSEA, per germline. This CDR3 comprises 15 residues. This CDR3 is CSVEGLGQGQETQYF. Written as DNA, the CDR3 is TGCAGCGTTGAAGGGTTGGGACAGGGACAAGAGACCCAGTACTTC. Filled out from reference TRBV29-1 and TRBJ2-5, the complete variable domain reads SAVISQKPSRDICQRGTSLTIQCQVDSQVTMMFWYRQQPGQSLTLIATANQGSEATYESGFVIDKFPISRPNLTFSTLTVSNMSPEDSSIYLCSVEGLGQGQETQYFGPGTRLLVL.

The table lists this clonotype with many counts. The V and J genes are TRBV7-9 and TRBJ2-2; 10 bases agree with TRBD2. Per the germline V gene, CDR1 is SEHNR and CDR2 is FQNEAQ (reference sequence). The CDR3 contains 16 residues. V lost 4 bases to trimming and J lost 4 bases; unmatched junction nucleotides: 6. This CDR3 is CASSSPRTSGTGELFF. CDR3 in DNA: TGTGCCAGCAGCTCCCCCAGGACTAGCGGCACCGGGGAGCTGTTTTTT.

The chain combines TRBV30 with TRBJ1-1; D is unclear. CDR3 length equals 13 residues. Germline lookup yields CDR1 GTSNPN and CDR2 SVGIG (reference sequence). V gave up 0 bases and J gave up 4 bases, with 9 bases separating them. The DNA of the CDR3 is TGTGCCTGGAGTGTACTAGTTGGCACTGAAGCTTTCTTT. This translates into CAWSVLVGTEAFF.

This clonotype was observed a few times. This may stem from a read error, because a much larger clone lies one nucleotide away. The chain recombines TRBV7-9 with TRBJ2-5; weak D call: TRBD2 (5 bases). CDR3 length equals 16 residues. V was pared by 4 bases and J by 3 bases, with 18 bases between. CDR1 SEHNR and CDR2 FQNEAQ come from the germline V gene (reference sequence). As DNA, the CDR3 is TGTGCCAGCAGCTGGGCTTTCCTCGGGGTAAAAGAGACCCAGTACTTC. This sequence encodes CASSWAFLGVKETQYF. Full variable domain (missing parts from reference TRBV7-9 and TRBJ2-5): DTGVSQNPRHKITKRGQNVTFRCDPISEHNRLYWYRQTLGQGPEFLTYFQNEAQLEKSRLLSDRFSAERPKGSFSTLEIQRTEQGDSAMYLCASSWAFLGVKETQYFGPGTRLLVL.

This clonotype was picked up many times. The genes are TRBV2 and TRBJ1-5; 7 bases match TRBD1. The CDR3 covers 14 residues. Germline trimming cut 6 bases from V and 0 bases from J; bases unmatched to any gene: 2. Germline V gene sequence: CDR1 SNHLY, CDR2 FYNNEI. CDR3 amino acids: CASSGDSSNQPQHF. The CDR3 nucleotides are TGTGCCAGCAGCGGGGACAGTAGCAATCAGCCCCAGCATTTT.

The chain recombines TRBV29-1 with TRBJ2-1; possibly TRBD1 for D (5 bases). Trimming pared 6 bases from V and 3 bases from J, leaving 18 bases between. The CDR3 covers 15 residues. CDR1 and CDR2 from the germline V gene are SQVTM and ANQGSEA. CDR3 bases: TGCAGCGTCGACAGCCTTGGGCACAACTACAATGAGCAGTTCTTC. Its translation: CSVDSLGHNYNEQFF.

As concerns this clonotype: One end of the junction varies from germline; a read error may be responsible. Here the CDR3 reads CASKISGRDYGQYF. The CDR3, as DNA: TGTGCCAGCAAGATCAGCGGGAGGGACTACGGGCAGTACTTC. The rearrangement uses TRBV6-5 and TRBJ2-7, with 10 bases that match TRBD2. Germline-derived CDR1 and CDR2 are MNHEY and SVGAGI. The CDR3 totals 14 residues.

This clonotype was seen ten or more times. The CDR3 protein is CASSFAYTEAFF. The CDR3 DNA follows: TGTGCCAGCAGTTTTGCCTACACTGAAGCTTTCTTT. The genes are TRBV28 and TRBJ1-1; D is ambiguous. This CDR3 is 12 amino acids long. Per germline, CDR1 MDHEN and CDR2 SYDVKM. Between the trimmed V and J ends, which lost 3 bases and 3 bases, there was a span of 5 bases.

V gene TRBV5-1 combines with J gene TRBJ1-1; D is unclear. Trimming left V 3 bases short and J 7 bases short, with 19 bases between. Germline-derived CDR1 and CDR2 are SGHRS and YFSETQ. The CDR3 has 15 residues. Here the CDR3 DNA reads TGCGCCAGCAGCTGGGAACACCCAACGCGGGGTGAAGCTTTCTTT. It specifies CASSWEHPTRGEAFF.

This chain uses TRBV7-9 with TRBJ2-3; TRBD2 matches 8 bases. The CDR3 has 18 amino acids. Germline loops: CDR1 SEHNR, CDR2 FQNEAQ (reference sequence). The J segment lost 2 bases and the V segment lost 0 bases, leaving 10 bases of the junction unmatched. The DNA of the CDR3 is TGTGCCAGCAGCTTAGCGCCGGGAGCGGGAGTTGACACAGATACGCAGTATTTT. Its protein is CASSLAPGAGVDTDTQYF.

The chain uses TRBV7-9 and TRBJ1-2; 10 bases align to TRBD1. Germline values: CDR1 SEHNR, CDR2 FQNEAQ (reference sequence). V was clipped by 4 bases and J by 5 bases; unmatched bases: 13. The CDR3 spans 17 residues. CDR3 sequence (DNA): TGTGCCAGCAGCTACGACAGGGGGCGCCTGTATTCGTATGGCTACACCTTC. It translates to CASSYDRGRLYSYGYTF.

Points on this clonotype: A much larger clone differs from this one at a single base, so this may be a read error. V and J are TRBV7-2 and TRBJ1-2; D unclear. Germline-derived CDR1 and CDR2 are SGHTA and FQGNSA. This CDR3 spans 13 amino acids. V was clipped by 3 bases and J by 4 bases, with 9 bases between them. The CDR3 nucleotides are TGTGCCAGCAGCTTGTCGTCGGGCTATGGCTACACCTTC. Translated, it gives CASSLSSGYGYTF.

In this sample, this clonotype turned up many times. The chain employs TRBV11-1 and TRBJ1-1; D perhaps matches TRBD1 (6 bases). Germline-derived CDR1 and CDR2 are SGHAT and FQDESV (reference sequence). The V end was cut by 5 bases, the J end by 8 bases, with 9 bases between. CDR3 length: 11 amino acids. The CDR3: CASSDTGEAFF. The CDR3 DNA reads as TGTGCCAGCAGCGATACAGGGGAAGCTTTCTTT.

The chain combines TRBV6-6 with TRBJ1-5, with D possibly TRBD1 on 6 matching bases. Trimming took off 0 bases at V and 9 bases at J, with 9 bases between the two ends. Germline V CDR1 and CDR2: MNHNY, SVGAGI (reference sequence). The CDR3 extends over 13 amino acids. The CDR3 loop is CASSYSWGRPQHF. CDR3 sequence (DNA): TGTGCCAGCAGTTACTCATGGGGGCGGCCCCAGCATTTT.

The J gene is TRBJ1-4, the V gene TRBV6-5; D remains ambiguous. The germline CDR1 and CDR2 sequences are MNHEY and SVGAGI. V lost 6 bases and J 4 bases, leaving 30 bases between the germline ends. The length of the CDR3 is 20 residues. The CDR3 protein is CASRTGSLPWTETVNEKLFF. CDR3 DNA: TGTGCCAGCAGGACGGGCTCCCTACCATGGACGGAAACTGTTAATGAAAAACTGTTTTTT.

This clonotype showed up just once. CDR3 DNA sequence: TGTGCCAGCAGTCCGGGACCTCAGCAGCCCCAGCATTTT. This gives the protein CASSPGPQQPQHF. V gene TRBV2 combines with J gene TRBJ1-5; TRBD1 is a possible D gene (5 bases). The V end was cut by 5 bases, the J end by 7 bases, with 12 bases between. This CDR3 contains 13 residues. Germline CDR1 reads SNHLY; CDR2 reads FYNNEI.

This clonotype was observed many times. CDR3 region: CASKDTNYGYTF. CDR3 DNA sequence: TGTGCCAGCAAGGACACTAACTATGGCTACACCTTC. The chain combines TRBV25-1 with TRBJ1-2, with TRBD1 as a possible D gene (5 bases). Trimming removed 7 bases at V and 0 bases at J, with 6 bases between. The CDR3 consists of 12 residues. Germline loops: CDR1 MGHDK, CDR2 SYGVNS.

The chain carries TRBV5-1 and TRBJ2-7; 9 nucleotides match TRBD2. The ends lost 1 base at V and 3 bases at J; junction bases unmatched: 5. Germline V gene data show CDR1 as SGHRS and CDR2 as YFSETQ. The CDR3 length is 15 residues. The CDR3 nucleotides are TGCGCCAGCAGCTTGCGCGTAGCGGGGGACTACGAGCAGTACTTC. Encoded protein: CASSLRVAGDYEQYF.

The chain is built from TRBV7-6 and TRBJ2-6; TRBD1 matches at 8 bases. The CDR3 extends over 13 amino acids. CDR1 SGHVS and CDR2 FNYEAQ come from the germline V gene. The trim removed 1 base at V and 15 bases at J, leaving 5 bases unmatched. Here the CDR3 reads CASSLVQGDGLTF. In DNA, the CDR3 is TGTGCCAGCAGCTTAGTACAGGGGGACGGCCTGACTTTC.

This chain connects TRBV6-6 to TRBJ1-5; no definite D call. CDR1 is MNHNY, CDR2 SVGAGI, per germline (reference sequence). V gave up 4 bases and J gave up 3 bases, with 7 bases separating them. The length of the CDR3 is 13 residues. As DNA, the CDR3 is TGTGCCAGCAGTTCAGGAAACAATCAGCCCCAGCATTTT. It specifies CASSSGNNQPQHF.